These 22 T cell receptor beta chains were all obtained from the same sample, sequenced in a study of metastatic and nonmetastatic thyroid tumors. No treatment of any kind had been given to any patient before thyroid surgery. TCRdb recomputed clones from the PCR reads via MiXCR. This sample has 50,000 or so clones, with around a sixth found just once. The sample was blood. The receptors were gathered from a female donor with papillary thyroid cancer or a benign thyroid nodule (not recorded which). Some clones in this sample may be carry-over from other donors' samples.

Turning to this clone: At one boundary the junction diverges from the germline segment, which might be a read error. V is TRBV4-1 and J is TRBJ2-7, with a tentative D call TRBD2 (6 bases). Looked up from germline, CDR1 is MGHRA and CDR2 is YSYEKL. The CDR3 contains 14 residues. CDR3 sequence (DNA): TGTGCCAGCAGCCCGCTAGGGACTTCCTACGAGCAGTACTTC. Its translation: CASSPLGTSYEQYF.

The rearrangement joins TRBV30 to TRBJ1-5; 9 bases align to TRBD1. J was trimmed by 5 bases and V by 2 bases; bases with no gene match: 7. CDR1 and CDR2 (germline): GTSNPN, SVGIG (reference sequence). The CDR3 covers 15 residues. The CDR3 coding sequence is TGTGCCTGGAGTATCGGGACAGGGCGTTATCAGCCCCAGCATTTT. This gives the protein CAWSIGTGRYQPQHF.

This clone was observed many times. This could be a read error, since a much larger clone is one nucleotide away. At the DNA level, this CDR3 is encoded by other sequences in the same sample as well. This chain joins TRBV6-2 or TRBV6-3 and TRBJ2-1; possible D gene TRBD2, 5 bases. The CDR3 length is 14 residues. Germline V gene data show CDR1 as MNHEY and CDR2 as SVGEGT. Trimming took 6 bases from V and 5 from J, leaving 14 bases between them. In nucleotides, the CDR3 is TGTGCCAGCAGCAGAACTAGTGTACACAATGAGCAGTTCTTC. Amino acids: CASSRTSVHNEQFF.

At least ten counts were recorded for this clone. This sequence joins TRBV30 and TRBJ2-4; 9 nucleotides line up with TRBD2. CDR1 and CDR2 from the germline V gene are GTSNPN and SVGIG (reference sequence). The CDR3 sequence is 18 residues long. Losses at the gene ends were 3 bases for V and 0 bases for J; bases not matched to a gene: 12. The CDR3, as DNA: TGTGCCTGGAGCACGCGGGAGGGACGATTACTAGCCAAAAACATTCAGTACTTC. Its protein is CAWSTREGRLLAKNIQYF. Full variable domain (rest looked up from reference TRBV30 and TRBJ2-4): SQTIHQWPATLVQPVGSPLSLECTVEGTSNPNLYWYRQAAGRGLQLLFYSVGIGQISSEVPQNLSASRPQDRQFILSSKKLLLSDSGFYLCAWSTREGRLLAKNIQYFGAGTRLSVL.

This clone has more than one count but fewer than ten. The V gene is TRBV28, the J gene TRBJ1-3; TRBD1 aligns across 11 bases. With 10 bases clipped from V and 4 bases from J, the junction kept 9 bases outside the gene matches. Germline CDR1 and CDR2: MDHEN and SYDVKM. This CDR3 has 15 residues. CDR3 sequence (DNA): TGTGCCACCGGGACAGGGGGACCAAAAGGAAACACCATATATTTT. Translating gives CATGTGGPKGNTIYF.

Turning to this clone: The junction shows a germline mismatch at one end, possibly a read error. This rearrangement joins TRBV24-1 to TRBJ2-6; 7 nucleotides align to TRBD1. Per germline, CDR1 KGHDR and CDR2 SFDVKD. This CDR3 region has 16 residues. The CDR3, as DNA: TGTGCCACCAGTGACCCAGACAGGGCTGGTGCCAACTTCCTGACTTTC. Its protein is CATSDPDRAGANFLTF.

By share, this clone ranks as medium-sized. The CDR3 DNA sequence: TGTGCCAGCAGTGAAAGGGCAGAGGGAGCCTACGAGCAGTACTTC. Protein: CASSERAEGAYEQYF. V usage is TRBV6-1 and J usage is TRBJ2-7, with TRBD2 as a possible D gene (5 bases). The CDR3 extends over 15 amino acids. Germline V gives CDR1 MNHNS, CDR2 SASEGT. V was cut by 2 bases and J by 2 bases, with 13 bases left in between.

This clone was seen many times. CDR3 residues: CASSLERDQPQHF. CDR3 sequence (DNA): TGTGCCAGCTCACTCGAGCGGGATCAGCCCCAGCATTTT. The chain couples TRBV18 to TRBJ1-5; D is ambiguous. The CDR3 sequence is 13 residues long. Per the germline V gene, CDR1 is KGHSH and CDR2 is LQKENI. The V and J ends lost 4 bases and 5 bases respectively, with 9 bases between them.

This clone was observed many times. This rearrangement joins TRBV4-1 to TRBJ1-1, with 9 bases that match TRBD1. The germline V gene encodes CDR1 MGHRA and CDR2 YSYEKL. J lost 1 base, V lost 4 bases, and 4 bases had no gene match. The CDR3 has 15 amino acids. The DNA for the CDR3 is TGCGCCAGCAGCCTTTCGACAGGGGGGAACACTGAAGCTTTCTTT. Residues: CASSLSTGGNTEAFF.

This clone appeared many times. The V gene is TRBV19, the J gene TRBJ2-2; 7 bases fit TRBD1. Trimming cost V 11 bases and J 1 base; bases outside gene matches: 4. The CDR3 has 13 amino acids. Germline-derived CDR1 and CDR2 are LNHDA and SQIVND (reference sequence). The CDR3 region is CAVRGRNTGELFF. CDR3 sequence (DNA): TGTGCCGTAAGGGGGCGGAACACCGGGGAGCTGTTTTTT. The full variable domain, with the rest looked up from reference TRBV19 and TRBJ2-2, is DGGITQSPKYLFRKEGQNVTLSCEQNLNHDAMYWYRQDPGQGLRLIYYSQIVNDFQKGDIAEGYSVSREKKESFPLTVTSAQKNPTAFYLCAVRGRNTGELFFGEGSRLTVL.

This clone was recorded many times. The chain uses TRBV6-5 and TRBJ1-1, with 7 nucleotides matching TRBD1. The germline CDR1 and CDR2 sequences are MNHEY and SVGAGI. The CDR3 extends over 14 amino acids. Trimming removed 2 bases from V and 5 bases from J; junction bases left unmatched: 5. In nucleotides, the CDR3 is TGTGCCAGCAGTTACAAGGACAGGCTAACTGAAGCTTTCTTT. Its translation is CASSYKDRLTEAFF.

This clone occurred many times. The gene calls are TRBV9 and TRBJ1-1; D is unclear. The CDR3 has 15 amino acids. V was shortened by 0 bases and J by 5 bases, with 14 bases between the two germline ends. The germline CDR1 and CDR2 sequences are SGDLS and YYNGEE. The CDR3 DNA follows: TGTGCCAGCAGCGTAGGAGCAGGCGGAGGGACTGAAGCTTTCTTT. Translating gives CASSVGAGGGTEAFF.

This clone was recorded at least ten times. This chain connects TRBV5-8 to TRBJ1-5; D is ambiguous. The CDR3 consists of 14 residues. Trimming took 0 bases from V and 3 from J, leaving 7 bases between them. Germline V gene data show CDR1 as SGHTS and CDR2 as YDEGEE. CDR3 region: CASSLDGLNQPQHF. The CDR3 DNA follows: TGTGCCAGCAGCTTGGACGGACTCAATCAGCCCCAGCATTTT.

The chain uses TRBV11-2 and TRBJ1-3; 8 positions agree with TRBD1. Trimming took 5 bases from V and 0 from J; bases not matched to a gene: 6. Looked up from germline, CDR1 is SGHAT and CDR2 is FQNNGV. The CDR3 is 16 amino acids. In DNA form, the CDR3 reads TGTGCCAGCAGCGCGACGACAGGGGCCTCTGGAAACACCATATATTTT. It codes for CASSATTGASGNTIYF.

This chain uses TRBV20-1 with TRBJ2-1, with TRBD2 identical over 8 bases. V shed 6 bases, J shed 7 bases, and the junction held 17 bases outside the gene matches. The CDR3 length is 16 residues. Germline assignment: CDR1 DFQATT and CDR2 SNEGSKA (reference sequence). DNA for the CDR3: TGCAGTGCCCCATTCTGGGTGACTAGCGTGAAGAATGAGCAGTTCTTC. It encodes CSAPFWVTSVKNEQFF.

This clone has a count of ten or more. The rearrangement links TRBV28 to TRBJ2-1, with D maybe TRBD2 (5 bases). Germline V lookup: CDR1 MDHEN, CDR2 SYDVKM. Trimming took off 8 bases at V and 2 bases at J, with 10 bases between the two ends. The CDR3 spans 13 residues. CDR3 nucleotide sequence: TGTGCCAGCTCGGGAACAGCCTACAATGAGCAGTTCTTC. It is translated as CASSGTAYNEQFF.

This clone was seen repeatedly, ten times or more. The identical CDR3 is also encoded by other nucleotide sequences in the sample. This rearrangement joins TRBV7-8 to TRBJ2-5; 8 bases map to TRBD1. Unmatched junction bases numbered 13, after V lost 5 bases and J lost 5 bases. The CDR3 has 16 amino acids. From germline, CDR1 is SGHVS and CDR2 FQNEAQ. CDR3 amino acids: CASSRGGNRGVETQYF. CDR3 coding DNA: TGTGCCAGCAGCCGAGGGGGAAACAGGGGGGTCGAGACCCAGTACTTC.

This clone came up many times. The genes are TRBV9 and TRBJ2-1; maybe TRBD2 (5 bases). The V end was cut by 4 bases, the J end by 4 bases, with 9 bases between. Germline lookup yields CDR1 SGDLS and CDR2 YYNGEE. This CDR3 contains 13 residues. The CDR3 sequence: CASSRGNYNEQFF. The CDR3 bases are TGTGCCAGCAGCCGGGGTAATTACAATGAGCAGTTCTTC.

A word on this clone: This CDR3 fails to terminate in the conserved phenylalanine or tryptophan, so it likely reflects a read error. This chain links TRBV19 with TRBJ2-1, with TRBD2 matching over 7 bases. The CDR3 covers 14 residues. Losses at the gene ends were 4 bases for V and 9 bases for J; bases not matched to a gene: 9. CDR1 LNHDA and CDR2 SQIVND come from the germline V gene (reference sequence). CDR3 amino acids: CASSTLADSLEQFS. The CDR3, as DNA: TGTGCCAGTAGTACTCTAGCGGACTCCCTTGAGCAGTTCTCC.

This sequence joins TRBV6-5 and TRBJ1-6, with D perhaps TRBD1 (6 bases). The CDR3 is 15 residues long. V was cut by 0 bases and J by 9 bases, with 12 bases left in between. CDR1 is MNHEY and CDR2 is SVGAGI in the germline V gene. Here the CDR3 DNA reads TGTGCCAGCAGTTACTCGAGGGGGGGCGGTTCACCCCTCCACTTT. This codes for CASSYSRGGGSPLHF.

This clone appeared many times. The gene calls are TRBV13 and TRBJ2-4; 7 nucleotides align to TRBD2. CDR3 length: 14 amino acids. V lost 2 bases to trimming and J lost 7 bases; unmatched junction nucleotides: 5. Germline CDR1 and CDR2: PRHDT and FYEKMQ (reference sequence). The CDR3 region has the DNA TGTGCCAGCAGCTTACGGACTAGTTCGAACATTCAGTACTTC. Amino acid sequence: CASSLRTSSNIQYF.

Written as DNA, the CDR3 is TGTGCCAGCAGCCTCGGCCGGGGCGCTGGGAGAGGGGAGCTGTTTTTT. Its protein product is CASSLGRGAGRGELFF. The chain employs TRBV5-4 and TRBJ2-2; D is tentatively TRBD1 or TRBD2 (5 bases each). Trimming cost V 4 bases and J 8 bases, with 21 bases left between them. The CDR3 runs 16 residues. Per the germline V gene, CDR1 is SGHNT and CDR2 is YYREEE (reference sequence).